Shown below are 20 T cell receptor beta chains from a single sample sequenced in a study of blood T cell repertoires in COVID-19. Generated by immunoSEQ multiplex PCR, the TCRdb table keeps only in-frame clones and is missing some. The data hold 220,000 or so clones, with about 83% observed a single time. The sequencing input was PBMCs or T cells enriched from blood (not recorded which). These receptor sequences come from a woman aged 40 to 55 who had recovered from COVID-19.

This rearrangement joins TRBV7-3 to TRBJ1-2, with D possibly matching TRBD1 (6 bases). Per germline, CDR1 SGHTA and CDR2 FQGTGA. V was clipped by 1 base and J by 3 bases, with 6 bases between them. The length of the CDR3 is 13 residues. The CDR3 DNA is TGTGCCAGCAGCTTAAGGACAGACTATGGCTACACCTTC. Its translation: CASSLRTDYGYTF.

CDR3 DNA: TGTGCCAGCAGTTTACAGGGGGGAACTTATCAGCCCCAGCATTTT. It is translated as CASSLQGGTYQPQHF. J is TRBJ1-5 and V is TRBV28; the match to TRBD1 covers 7 bases. Germline values: CDR1 MDHEN, CDR2 SYDVKM. This CDR3 is built from 15 residues. V was clipped by 2 bases and J by 5 bases; unmatched bases: 6.

V and J are TRBV24-1 and TRBJ1-4; D is undetermined. The CDR3 length is 12 residues. Germline values: CDR1 KGHDR, CDR2 SFDVKD. The ends were cut back, 4 bases at V and 5 bases at J, with 4 bases in the middle. The CDR3 region has the DNA TGTGCCACCAGTGACTCGAATGAAAAACTGTTTTTT. Translated: CATSDSNEKLFF.

This clone was picked up a small number of times. This chain joins TRBV5-4 and TRBJ1-2; maybe TRBD1 (5 bases). The CDR3 loop spans 16 amino acids. CDR1 is SGHNT, CDR2 YYREEE, per germline (reference sequence). Deletions cut 1 base from V and 1 base from J, with 14 bases between. The CDR3 nucleotides read TGTGCCAGCAGCTTGTATAGATCAGGGAATAACTATGGCTACACCTTC. This encodes CASSLYRSGNNYGYTF.

In this sample, this clone turned up a few times. J is TRBJ2-3 and V is TRBV4-1; 16 bases line up with TRBD2. The CDR3 totals 20 residues. Trimming took 4 bases from V and 3 from J; bases not matched to a gene: 13. Germline V gene lookup returns CDR1 MGHRA and CDR2 YSYEKL. The DNA of the CDR3 is TGCGCCAGCAGCCGGGCCACCCAGGGACTAGCGGGAGGGAAGACAGATACGCAGTATTTT. Its protein is CASSRATQGLAGGKTDTQYF.

This chain uses TRBV29-1 with TRBJ1-1, with D unresolved. The CDR3 covers 14 residues. Germline V gene sequence: CDR1 SQVTM, CDR2 ANQGSEA. The ends were cut back, 4 bases at V and 0 bases at J, with 12 bases in the middle. CDR3 bases: TGCAGCGTTGCTATGCTCCTCATGAACACTGAAGCTTTCTTT. Its protein product is CSVAMLLMNTEAFF.

This chain uses TRBV7-9 with TRBJ2-5, with D perhaps matching TRBD1 (5 bases). V gave up 5 bases and J gave up 4 bases, with 8 bases separating them. CDR1 SEHNR and CDR2 FQNEAQ come from the germline V gene (reference sequence). The CDR3 is made up of 12 amino acids. For the CDR3, the DNA is TGTGCCAGCAGCATTAGGGGAGAGACCCAGTACTTC. It translates to CASSIRGETQYF.

This clone was recorded only once. The chain carries TRBV18 and TRBJ2-1, with 14 bases that match TRBD2. The CDR3 is made up of 18 amino acids. Germline V gene lookup returns CDR1 KGHSH and CDR2 LQKENI. The V and J ends lost 5 bases and 0 bases, in that order; junction bases with no gene match: 6. This CDR3 is CASSTGLAGAPSYNEQFF. Written as DNA, the CDR3 is TGTGCCAGCTCAACGGGACTAGCGGGAGCTCCCTCCTACAATGAGCAGTTCTTC.

DNA for the CDR3: TGTGCCACCAGTGATTTTAATCTAGCGGGAGGGAACAATGAGCAGTTCTTC. This gives the protein CATSDFNLAGGNNEQFF. The V and J genes are TRBV24-1 and TRBJ2-1; 12 nucleotides align to TRBD2. Unmatched junction bases numbered 5, after V lost 1 base and J lost 5 bases. Germline V lookup: CDR1 KGHDR, CDR2 SFDVKD. There are 17 residues in the CDR3.

This chain connects TRBV3-1 (or the pseudogene TRBV3-2) to TRBJ2-5, with 8 bases lining up with TRBD2. Per germline, CDR1 LGHDT and CDR2 YNNKEL (reference sequence). The CDR3 runs to 17 residues. J lost 5 bases, V lost 5 bases, and 16 bases had no gene match. For the CDR3, the DNA is TGTGCCAGCAGCTATAAAGCTGGCGCGGGAGGTTGGGAGACCCAGTACTTC. Translation gives CASSYKAGAGGWETQYF.

J is TRBJ2-1 and V is TRBV28; D is possibly TRBD1 (6 bases). CDR3 length: 16 amino acids. Trimming removed 4 bases from V and 7 bases from J, with 20 bases in between. Looked up from germline, CDR1 is MDHEN and CDR2 is SYDVKM. As DNA, the CDR3 is TGTGCCAGCAGTTCAGGGGCTGGGGGCCCTCTAAATGAGCAGTTCTTC. This translates into CASSSGAGGPLNEQFF.

The chain links TRBV5-4 to TRBJ1-3, with 7 bases identical to TRBD1. The J segment lost 0 bases and the V segment lost 4 bases, leaving 4 bases of the junction unmatched. Germline V gene data show CDR1 as SGHNT and CDR2 as YYREEE (reference sequence). The CDR3 is made up of 15 amino acids. CDR3 sequence: CASSHRGDSGNTIYF. In nucleotides, the CDR3 is TGTGCCAGCAGCCACAGGGGCGACTCTGGAAACACCATATATTTT.

The chain employs TRBV24-1 and TRBJ2-3, with TRBD2 identical over 7 bases. Trimming cost V 7 bases and J 5 bases; bases outside gene matches: 17. Germline CDR1 reads KGHDR; CDR2 reads SFDVKD. The CDR3 has 17 residues. The CDR3 is CATRAHQGGSGIDTQYF. The CDR3, as DNA: TGTGCCACCAGAGCCCACCAGGGCGGGAGTGGCATAGATACGCAGTATTTT.

This clone was seen a few times. The chain uses TRBV5-4 and TRBJ1-2; D call uncertain. The CDR3 runs to 12 residues. Between the trimmed V and J ends, which lost 0 bases and 5 bases, there was a span of 5 bases. Per germline, CDR1 SGHNT and CDR2 YYREEE (reference sequence). CDR3 DNA sequence: TGTGCCAGCAGCTTGGACAGTTATGGCTACACCTTC. It specifies CASSLDSYGYTF.

The V call is TRBV2, the J call TRBJ2-5; 10 nucleotides agree with TRBD1. Trimming at V came to 4 bases and at J to 9 bases, leaving 8 bases not matched to a gene. The CDR3 sequence is 14 residues long. CDR1 and CDR2 (germline): SNHLY, FYNNEI. CDR3 amino acids: CASSGRTGGLAQYF. In nucleotides, the CDR3 is TGTGCCAGCAGTGGAAGGACAGGGGGTTTGGCCCAGTACTTC. Drawing the rest from reference TRBV2 and TRBJ2-5, the complete variable domain is EPEVTQTPSHQVTQMGQEVILRCVPISNHLYFYWYRQILGQKVEFLVSFYNNEISEKSEIFDDQFSVERPDGSNFTLKIRSTKLEDSAMYFCASSGRTGGLAQYFGPGTRLLVL.

This clone came up a few times. The chain has TRBV6-5 and TRBJ1-5; TRBD1 is a possible D gene (6 bases). Germline CDR1 reads MNHEY; CDR2 reads SVGAGI. This CDR3 is 13 amino acids long. Trimming removed 2 bases at V and 5 bases at J, with 7 bases between. CDR3 DNA: TGTGCCAGCAGTTACGAGGGGGATCAGCCCCAGCATTTT. Residues: CASSYEGDQPQHF.

CDR3 sequence: CASSVEAGEYYGYTF. CDR3 in DNA: TGTGCCAGCAGTGTGGAGGCAGGGGAATACTATGGCTACACCTTC. The chain couples TRBV6-4 to TRBJ1-2, with D possibly TRBD1 on 6 matching bases. Germline CDR1 is MRHNA and CDR2 is SNTAGT. The CDR3 runs 15 residues. Deletions cut 4 bases from V and 3 bases from J, with 15 bases between.

The count of this clone is one. The rearrangement uses TRBV28 and TRBJ2-1; 7 bases are a match to TRBD2. Germline CDR1 reads MDHEN; CDR2 reads SYDVKM. Unmatched junction bases numbered 10, after V lost 7 bases and J lost 7 bases. The CDR3 is 14 residues long. The CDR3 loop reads CASKLSRGRNEQFF. DNA of the CDR3: TGTGCCAGCAAGCTCTCGCGCGGGAGAAATGAGCAGTTCTTC. Complete variable domain (other parts from reference TRBV28 and TRBJ2-1): DVKVTQSSRYLVKRTGEKVFLECVQDMDHENMFWYRQDPGLGLRLIYFSYDVKMKEKGDIPEGYSVSREKKERFSLILESASTNQTSMYLCASKLSRGRNEQFFGPGTRLTVL.

J is TRBJ2-3 and V is TRBV4-2; maybe TRBD2 (6 bases). V was shortened by 1 base and J by 2 bases, with 10 bases between the two germline ends. CDR1 and CDR2 (germline): LGHNA, YNFKEQ. The CDR3 has 15 amino acids. The CDR3 here is CASSQVEGNTDTQYF. Written as DNA, the CDR3 is TGTGCCAGCAGCCAAGTGGAGGGGAACACAGATACGCAGTATTTT.

This clone was seen only once. V is TRBV7-9 and J is TRBJ1-3; D possibly corresponds to TRBD1 (5 bases). The CDR3 runs to 15 residues. Between the trimmed V and J ends, which lost 4 bases and 0 bases, there was a span of 10 bases. Germline lookup yields CDR1 SEHNR and CDR2 FQNEAQ (reference sequence). CDR3 DNA: TGTGCCAGCAGCTCAAGGGGCGGCTCTGGAAACACCATATATTTT. Translated, it gives CASSSRGGSGNTIYF. Variable domain in full (rest from reference TRBV7-9 and TRBJ1-3): DTGVSQNPRHKITKRGQNVTFRCDPISEHNRLYWYRQTLGQGPEFLTYFQNEAQLEKSRLLSDRFSAERPKGSFSTLEIQRTEQGDSAMYLCASSSRGGSGNTIYFGEGSWLTVV.